The 16 T cell receptor beta chains below all came from one sample that was sequenced in a study of tumor-infiltrating lymphocytes in primary liver carcinoma. Starting material of roughly 0.45 ug total RNA yielded TCR beta cDNA via a constant-region primer. TCR beta libraries came from three nested multiplex PCR rounds using slightly modified ARM-PCR. The first two PCR rounds used TRBV1-TRBV30 forward primers with a C-beta reverse primer, roughly 10 cycles each. Each CDR3 protein gets one entry after TCRdb re-called the multiplex PCR reads with MiXCR. Of hundreds of thousands of distinct CDR3 sequences listed, 65% are singletons. Both blood RNA, taken from unsorted whole blood, and germline DNA were extracted. Sequenced sample: peripheral blood. Source of these receptors: a man aged 35-49 years with primary liver carcinoma and hepatitis B virus infection.

This clonotype was seen a single time. A much larger clone is a single base away; this may be a read error. The chain joins TRBV29-1 to TRBJ2-7; TRBD1 is a possible D gene (5 bases). V dropped 8 bases and J dropped 2 bases, with 13 bases sitting between them. CDR3 size: 12 residues. Germline values: CDR1 SQVTM, CDR2 ANQGSEA. The CDR3 DNA is TGCAGCACGGAGACGGACACCTACGAGCAGTACTTC. Encoded protein: CSTETDTYEQYF.

About this clonotype: A much larger clonotype is one base distant, so this may be a read error. The V call is TRBV12-3 or TRBV12-4, the J call TRBJ2-7, with D uncertain. The CDR3 has 14 amino acids. V shed 5 bases and J shed 2 bases, with 13 bases lying between them. CDR3 loop: CASSPRAFPYEQYF. CDR3 DNA: TGTGCCAGCAGTCCCCGGGCATTCCCCTACGAGCAGTACTTC.

In its sample, this clonotype was seen many times. The rearrangement joins TRBV6-1 to TRBJ2-1, with D possibly called TRBD1 or TRBD2 (6 bases each). The germline V gene has CDR1 MNHNS and CDR2 SASEGT. This CDR3 region has 14 residues. Trimming removed 7 bases at V and 10 bases at J, with 20 bases between. This chain's CDR3 is CASNGGATRGEQFF. CDR3 DNA sequence: TGTGCCAGCAACGGGGGCGCTACCCGCGGAGAGCAGTTCTTC.

About this clonotype itself: This may come from a read error, since a much larger clone is one base off. The rearrangement links TRBV29-1 to TRBJ1-5, with a tentative D call TRBD1 (5 bases). This CDR3 comprises 13 residues. Germline V gives CDR1 SQVTM, CDR2 ANQGSEA. The CDR3 DNA reads as TGCAGCGTTGTCGGGGGTGGGAATCAGCACCAGCATTTT. Its translation is CSVVGGGNQHQHF.

The rearrangement uses TRBV10-3 and TRBJ2-7; no clear D gene. The V gene's germline CDR1 is ENHRY and CDR2 SYGVKD. The CDR3 loop spans 14 amino acids. V was pared by 7 bases and J by 2 bases, with 15 bases between. CDR3 in amino acids: CAINESTVAYEQYF. CDR3 bases: TGTGCCATCAACGAGTCGACGGTCGCCTACGAGCAGTACTTC.

This rearrangement joins TRBV6-1 to TRBJ2-2, with a possible D match to TRBD1 (5 bases). Per the germline V gene, CDR1 is MNHNS and CDR2 is SASEGT. Trimming took off 9 bases at V and 6 bases at J, with 17 bases between the two ends. The CDR3 totals 14 residues. The CDR3 bases are TGTGCCAGTATTGAAATAGGGGCAGCCGGGGAGCTGTTTTTT. Its protein is CASIEIGAAGELFF.

This clonotype was seen a handful of times. The chain couples TRBV6-1 to TRBJ2-7; D is uncertain. Looked up from germline, CDR1 is MNHNS and CDR2 is SASEGT. V lost 1 base to trimming and J lost 2 bases, with 18 bases between them. The CDR3 is 17 residues long. The DNA for the CDR3 is TGTGCCAGCAGTGAAGTCGGATTTCATCACTTCACCTACGAGCAGTACTTC. Translated, it gives CASSEVGFHHFTYEQYF.

The genes are TRBV6-1 and TRBJ2-4, with D uncertain. With 2 bases removed from V and 10 bases from J, the gap between germline ends came to 15 bases. From germline, CDR1 is MNHNS and CDR2 SASEGT. The CDR3 consists of 14 residues. CDR3 in amino acids: CASSEQLTTGIQYF. For the CDR3, the DNA is TGTGCCAGCAGTGAACAACTTACCACTGGGATTCAGTACTTC.

The chain joins TRBV11-2 to TRBJ1-2; D may be TRBD1 (6 bases). Germline CDR1 SGHAT, CDR2 FQNNGV. This CDR3 is built from 14 residues. V gave up 1 base and J gave up 9 bases, with 15 bases separating them. The CDR3 DNA is TGTGCCAGCAGCTTAGTGGCGGGGGGCGATTGCTACACCTTC. Translating it yields CASSLVAGGDCYTF.

As regards this clonotype: An end of the junction does not agree with germline; a read error may underlie this. This chain uses TRBV4-3 with TRBJ2-5, with 8 nucleotides matching TRBD2. Germline loops: CDR1 LGHNA, CDR2 YSLEER. This CDR3 region has 14 residues. This CDR3 is CPSNQVPGGETQYF. Written as DNA, the CDR3 is TGCCCCAGCAACCAAGTTCCGGGAGGGGAGACCCAGTACTTC.

This clonotype was detected a few times. The chain joins TRBV5-8 to TRBJ1-1, with no clear D. The V end lost 7 bases, the J end lost 5 bases, and 15 bases lay between the germline ends. CDR1 is SGHTS, CDR2 YDEGEE, per germline. This CDR3 contains 13 residues. The CDR3 sequence is CASLRTRGTEAFF. DNA for the CDR3: TGTGCCAGCCTTCGGACTAGAGGGACTGAAGCTTTCTTT. The full variable domain, in which reference TRBV5-8 and TRBJ1-1 provide the parts outside the CDR3, is EAGVTQSPTHLIKTRGQQATLRCSPISGHTSVYWYQQALGLGLQFLLWYDEGEERNRGNFPPRFSGRQFPNYSSELNVNALELEDSALYLCASLRTRGTEAFFGQGTRLTVV.

As for this clonotype: One end of the junction fails to match germline, which may point to a read error. V usage is TRBV10-2 and J usage is TRBJ2-7; maybe TRBD1 (5 bases). Germline loops: CDR1 WSHSY, CDR2 SAAADI. This CDR3 spans 14 amino acids. Here the CDR3 reads CDSSESFQGGEQYF. Written as DNA, the CDR3 is TGCGACAGCAGTGAGTCATTTCAGGGTGGCGAGCAGTACTTC.

Comment on this clonotype: A clone one base away is much larger, so this may be a read error. V is TRBV12-3 or TRBV12-4 and J is TRBJ2-2; a possible D gene is TRBD2 (6 bases). The CDR3 has 14 residues. The chain's CDR3 is CTSSFMGGTGELFF. The CDR3 DNA reads TGTACCAGCAGTTTTATGGGGGGAACCGGGGAGCTGTTTTTT.

This clonotype was counted ten times or more. The J gene is TRBJ2-5, the V gene TRBV29-1, with 11 nucleotides matching TRBD2. J gave up 5 bases and V 4 bases, and 3 bases lay outside the gene matches. Per germline, CDR1 SQVTM and CDR2 ANQGSEA. The CDR3 extends over 13 amino acids. As DNA, the CDR3 is TGCAGCGTTGTTTCTAGCGGGAGGGAGACCCAGTACTTC. Protein sequence: CSVVSSGRETQYF.

Concerning this clonotype itself: A much larger clone lies a single base off, so this may be a read error. The chain is built from TRBV12-3 or TRBV12-4 and TRBJ1-2; D is uncertain. The CDR3 consists of 15 residues. The CDR3 DNA follows: TGTGCCAGCAGTTTCGGACCGGGTTCCAACTGTGGCTACACCTTC. This translates into CASSFGPGSNCGYTF.

To note about this clonotype: No conserved phenylalanine or tryptophan is present at the end of the CDR3, so a read error is the likely explanation. In DNA form, the CDR3 reads TGTGCCAGCAGTCTTCGTAGCGGCCGCAATGAGCAGTTCGTC. The encoded protein is CASSLRSGRNEQFV. The chain combines TRBV28 with TRBJ2-1; D might be TRBD2 (6 bases). The germline CDR1 and CDR2 sequences are MDHEN and SYDVKM. CDR3 length: 14 residues. V lost 5 bases and J 6 bases, leaving 14 bases between the germline ends.